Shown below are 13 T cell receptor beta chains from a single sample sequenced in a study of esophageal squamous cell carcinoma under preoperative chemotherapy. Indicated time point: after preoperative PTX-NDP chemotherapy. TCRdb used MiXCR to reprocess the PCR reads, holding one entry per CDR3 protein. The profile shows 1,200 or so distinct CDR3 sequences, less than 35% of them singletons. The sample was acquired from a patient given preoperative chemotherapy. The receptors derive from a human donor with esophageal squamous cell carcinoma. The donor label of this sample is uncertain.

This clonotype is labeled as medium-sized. This chain's CDR3 is CASSSRLTSGVPPSYNEQFF. In DNA, the CDR3 is TGTGCCAGCAGTTCTCGTCTTACTAGCGGGGTCCCCCCCTCCTACAATGAGCAGTTCTTC. This chain connects TRBV6-5 to TRBJ2-1, with 10 bases identical to TRBD2. Per germline, CDR1 MNHEY and CDR2 SVGAGI. Losses at the gene ends were 4 bases for V and 0 bases for J; bases not matched to a gene: 15. The CDR3 has 20 residues.

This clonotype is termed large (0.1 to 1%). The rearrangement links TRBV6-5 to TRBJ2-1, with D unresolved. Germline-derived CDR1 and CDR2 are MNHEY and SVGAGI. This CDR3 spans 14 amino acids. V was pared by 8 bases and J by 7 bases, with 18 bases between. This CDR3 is CASRLGRQVNEQFF. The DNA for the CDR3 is TGTGCCAGCCGACTCGGTAGGCAGGTGAATGAGCAGTTCTTC.

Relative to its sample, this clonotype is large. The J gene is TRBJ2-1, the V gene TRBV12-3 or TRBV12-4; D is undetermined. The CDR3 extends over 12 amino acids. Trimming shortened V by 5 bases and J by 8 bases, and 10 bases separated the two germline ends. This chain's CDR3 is CASSLKTDEQFF. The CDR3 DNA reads TGTGCCAGCAGTCTAAAGACCGATGAGCAGTTCTTC.

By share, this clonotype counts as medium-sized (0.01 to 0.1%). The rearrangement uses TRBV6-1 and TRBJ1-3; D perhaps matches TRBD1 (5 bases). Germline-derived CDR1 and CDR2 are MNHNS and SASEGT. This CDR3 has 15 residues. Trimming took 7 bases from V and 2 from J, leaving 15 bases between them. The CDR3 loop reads CASTTGPSPGNTIYF. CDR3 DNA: TGTGCCAGCACGACGGGACCGAGCCCTGGAAACACCATATATTTT.

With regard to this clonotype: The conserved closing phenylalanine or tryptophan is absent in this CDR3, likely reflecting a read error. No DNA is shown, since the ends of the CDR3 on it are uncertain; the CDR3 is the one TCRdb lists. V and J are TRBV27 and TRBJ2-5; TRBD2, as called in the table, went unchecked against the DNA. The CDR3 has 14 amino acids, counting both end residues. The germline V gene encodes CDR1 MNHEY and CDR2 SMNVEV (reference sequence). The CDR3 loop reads CASSPLGQGHEECC.

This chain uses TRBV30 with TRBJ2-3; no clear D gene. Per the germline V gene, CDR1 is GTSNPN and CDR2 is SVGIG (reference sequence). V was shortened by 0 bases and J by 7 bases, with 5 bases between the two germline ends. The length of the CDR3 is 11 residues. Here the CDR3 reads CAWSVGYTQYF. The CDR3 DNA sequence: TGTGCCTGGAGTGTCGGGTATACGCAGTATTTT.

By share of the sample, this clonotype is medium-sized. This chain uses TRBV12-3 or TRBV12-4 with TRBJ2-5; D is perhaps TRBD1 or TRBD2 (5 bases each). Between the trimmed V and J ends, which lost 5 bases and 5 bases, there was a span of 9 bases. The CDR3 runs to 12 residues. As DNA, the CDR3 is TGTGCCAGCAGTATCAGGGAGGAGACCCAGTACTTC. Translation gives CASSIREETQYF.

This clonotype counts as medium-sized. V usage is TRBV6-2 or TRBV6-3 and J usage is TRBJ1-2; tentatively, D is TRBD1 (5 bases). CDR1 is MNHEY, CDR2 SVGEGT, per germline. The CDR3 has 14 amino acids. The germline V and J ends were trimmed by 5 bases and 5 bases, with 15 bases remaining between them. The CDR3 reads CASSQATDLYGYTF. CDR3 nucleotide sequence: TGTGCCAGCAGTCAAGCGACAGATTTATATGGCTACACCTTC.

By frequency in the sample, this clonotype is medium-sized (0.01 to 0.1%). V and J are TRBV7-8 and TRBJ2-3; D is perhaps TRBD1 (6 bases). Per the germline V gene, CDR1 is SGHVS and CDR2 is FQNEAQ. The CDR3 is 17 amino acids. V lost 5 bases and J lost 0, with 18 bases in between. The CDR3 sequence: CASSTYRTEFSTDTQYF. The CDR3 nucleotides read TGTGCCAGCAGCACCTACCGGACAGAGTTTAGCACAGATACGCAGTATTTT. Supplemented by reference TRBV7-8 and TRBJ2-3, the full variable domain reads GAGVSQSPRYKVAKRGQDVALRCDPISGHVSLFWYQQALGQGPEFLTYFQNEAQLDKSGLPSDRFFAERPEGSVSTLKIQRTQQEDSAVYLCASSTYRTEFSTDTQYFGPGTRLTVL.

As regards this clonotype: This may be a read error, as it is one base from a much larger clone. The CDR3 nucleotides are TGTGCCAGCAGCAAGAGACAGGGAGGGTACAATGAGCAGTACTTC. Translating gives CASSKRQGGYNEQYF. This chain links TRBV7-2 with TRBJ2-4; either TRBD1 or TRBD2 may fit D (7 bases each). V lost 5 bases and J lost 13, with 24 bases in between. Germline V gene sequence: CDR1 SGHTA, CDR2 FQGNSA. The CDR3 length is 15 residues. The variable domain in full, completed from reference TRBV7-2 and TRBJ2-4, reads GAGVSQSPSNKVTEKGKDVELRCDPISGHTALYWYRQSLGQGLEFLIYFQGNSAPDKSGLPSDRFSAERTGGSVSTLTIQRTQQEDSAVYLCASSKRQGGYNEQYFGAGTRLSVL.

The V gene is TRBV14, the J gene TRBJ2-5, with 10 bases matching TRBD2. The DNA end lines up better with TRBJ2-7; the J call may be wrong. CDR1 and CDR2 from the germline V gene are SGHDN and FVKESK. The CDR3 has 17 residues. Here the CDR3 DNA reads TGTGCCAGCAGCCCCCAGAGCGGGAGGGCCTGGCGTTACGAGCAGTACTTC. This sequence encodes CASSPQSGRAWRYEQYF.

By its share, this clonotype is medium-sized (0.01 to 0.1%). In DNA, the CDR3 is TGTGCCAGCAGCTTAGGGATGGGGACGACAGGGTGGACCCAGTACTTC. The encoded protein is CASSLGMGTTGWTQYF. V gene TRBV7-8 combines with J gene TRBJ2-5; 7 bases match TRBD1. In germline, CDR1 is SGHVS, CDR2 FQNEAQ. The CDR3 extends over 16 amino acids. The trim removed 1 base at V and 7 bases at J, leaving 12 bases unmatched.

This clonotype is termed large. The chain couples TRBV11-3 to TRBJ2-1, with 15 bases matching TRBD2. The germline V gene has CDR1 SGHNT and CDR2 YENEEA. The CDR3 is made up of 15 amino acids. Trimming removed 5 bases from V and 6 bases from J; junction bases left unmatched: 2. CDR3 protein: CASSPGLAGGNEQFF. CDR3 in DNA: TGTGCCAGCAGCCCGGGACTAGCGGGGGGCAATGAGCAGTTCTTC.